A single sample is the source of the 17 T cell receptor beta chains below, sequenced in a study of blood T cell repertoires in COVID-19. Profiled with immunoSEQ multiplex PCR; TCRdb holds only in-frame clones, not every one. The sample holds roughly 190,000 clones, under 80% seen once. The sample taken for sequencing was peripheral blood. The receptors shown here come from a woman aged 45-60 years with acute or convalescent COVID-19.

The rearrangement uses TRBV28 and TRBJ1-5; no clear D. CDR3 length equals 15 residues. Per the germline V gene, CDR1 is MDHEN and CDR2 is SYDVKM. The V gene lost 6 bases and the J gene lost 4 bases, with 16 bases spanning the gap. The CDR3 reads CASSTTGSGNQPQHF. The DNA of the CDR3 is TGTGCCAGCAGCACTACCGGGTCGGGGAATCAGCCCCAGCATTTT.

This clone was counted only a few times. This chain joins TRBV18 and TRBJ2-7, with D tentatively TRBD2 (5 bases). Germline V gene lookup returns CDR1 KGHSH and CDR2 LQKENI. CDR3 length: 15 residues. Trimming took off 3 bases at V and 4 bases at J, with 16 bases between the two ends. Here the CDR3 DNA reads TGTGCCAGCTCACCGTCCAGTGGGCCGGGGTACGAGCAGTACTTC. It translates to CASSPSSGPGYEQYF. The variable domain in full, with the rest retrieved from reference TRBV18 and TRBJ2-7, is NAGVMQNPRHLVRRRGQEARLRCSPMKGHSHVYWYRQLPEEGLKFMVYLQKENIIDESGMPKERFSAEFPKEGPSILRIQQVVRGDSAAYFCASSPSSGPGYEQYFGPGTRLTVT.

The gene calls are TRBV18 and TRBJ1-1; 9 bases match TRBD1. The CDR3 has 14 amino acids. V trimming: 2 bases; J trimming: 8 bases; junction bases outside the gene matches: 6. Per germline, CDR1 KGHSH and CDR2 LQKENI. As DNA, the CDR3 is TGTGCCAGCTCACCAACTACAGGGGGCCGGGAAGCTTTCTTT. Protein product: CASSPTTGGREAFF.

This clone was detected ten times or more. The rearrangement joins TRBV21-1 to TRBJ1-1. TRBV21-1 represents a pseudogene. This CDR3 is 15 amino acids long. CDR3 sequence: CASSKWGGMNTEAFF. The CDR3 DNA reads TGTGCCAGCAGCAAATGGGGGGGAATGAACACTGAAGCTTTCTTT.

The chain employs TRBV5-4 and TRBJ2-2, with D perhaps matching TRBD2 (6 bases). This CDR3 has 16 amino acids. Trimming pared 2 bases from V and 5 bases from J, leaving 16 bases between. From germline, CDR1 is SGHNT and CDR2 YYREEE (reference sequence). The CDR3 nucleotides read TGTGCCAGCAGCTTCTTCATGATCGGGGGTACCGGGGAGCTGTTTTTT. Translated, it gives CASSFFMIGGTGELFF.

This rearrangement joins TRBV5-1 to TRBJ2-7, with 7 bases fitting TRBD2. The junction had 9 bases not matched to a gene; V was cut back by 2 bases and J by 7 bases. This CDR3 has 14 residues. Germline values: CDR1 SGHRS, CDR2 YFSETQ. This CDR3 is CASSFADGGFEQYF. The CDR3 DNA reads as TGCGCCAGCAGCTTCGCGGACGGGGGGTTTGAGCAGTACTTC.

The chain is built from TRBV5-8 and TRBJ1-6, with TRBD1 as a possible D gene (5 bases). Germline assignment: CDR1 SGHTS and CDR2 YDEGEE. Between the trimmed V and J ends, which lost 4 bases and 8 bases, there was a span of 19 bases. The CDR3 sequence is 16 residues long. DNA of the CDR3: TGTGCCAGCAGCCTTGGGAGGGGTACTCTTGATTCACCCCTCCACTTT. Protein: CASSLGRGTLDSPLHF.

The chain joins TRBV6-5 to TRBJ1-6; D call uncertain. This CDR3 is 13 amino acids long. The ends were cut back, 5 bases at V and 9 bases at J, with 11 bases in the middle. In germline, CDR1 is MNHEY, CDR2 SVGAGI. The chain's CDR3 is CASSRERFSPLHF. The DNA of the CDR3 is TGTGCCAGCAGTAGGGAGAGGTTTTCACCCCTCCACTTT.

The chain is built from TRBV25-1 and TRBJ2-5, with 8 bases lining up with TRBD1. CDR3 length: 15 amino acids. V trimming: 0 bases; J trimming: 5 bases; junction bases outside the gene matches: 5. Germline V gene data show CDR1 as MGHDK and CDR2 as SYGVNS. The CDR3 sequence: CASSEYGRGLETQYF. CDR3 coding DNA: TGTGCCAGCAGTGAATACGGCAGGGGGCTGGAGACCCAGTACTTC.

J is TRBJ2-3 and V is TRBV20-1; 7 bases are shared with TRBD2. Trimming at V came to 3 bases and at J to 3 bases, leaving 6 bases not matched to a gene. CDR1 DFQATT and CDR2 SNEGSKA come from the germline V gene (reference sequence). The CDR3 extends over 14 amino acids. CDR3 residues: CSASGGGFTDTQYF. As DNA, the CDR3 is TGCAGTGCTAGTGGGGGGGGGTTTACAGATACGCAGTATTTT.

J is TRBJ2-7 and V is TRBV5-5, with 11 positions matching TRBD1. The trim removed 3 bases at V and 2 bases at J, leaving 1 base unmatched. CDR1 is SGHKS, CDR2 YYEKEE, per germline (reference sequence). The CDR3 consists of 14 residues. The CDR3 protein is CASSWDRGTYEQYF. The CDR3 bases are TGTGCCAGCAGCTGGGACAGGGGGACCTACGAGCAGTACTTC.

This clone was recorded a few times. V and J are TRBV19 and TRBJ2-7; the D is unclear. Trimming took 1 base from V and 1 from J, leaving 11 bases between them. Germline CDR1 and CDR2: LNHDA and SQIVND (reference sequence). The CDR3 contains 15 residues. The CDR3, as DNA: TGTGCCAGTAGTATAGGACTGGAGATTTCCTACGAGCAGTACTTC. This codes for CASSIGLEISYEQYF.

This sequence joins TRBV27 and TRBJ1-4; D is unresolved. CDR1 is MNHEY, CDR2 SMNVEV, per germline (reference sequence). V lost 6 bases and J lost 8, with 16 bases in between. This CDR3 contains 14 residues. CDR3 protein: CASRGSLRREKLFF. In DNA form, the CDR3 reads TGTGCCAGCAGGGGCTCTCTACGTAGGGAAAAACTGTTTTTT.

Of note for this clone: Other DNA sequences from this sample encode an identical CDR3 as well. The gene calls are TRBV18 and TRBJ2-1; no firm D call. The ends were cut back, 3 bases at V and 5 bases at J, with 11 bases in the middle. The germline V gene encodes CDR1 KGHSH and CDR2 LQKENI. This CDR3 is 14 amino acids long. CDR3 in amino acids: CASSPLTRNNEQFF. DNA of the CDR3: TGTGCCAGCTCACCTTTGACGCGGAACAATGAGCAGTTCTTC.

In the case of this clone: One end of the junction varies from germline; a read error may be responsible. The chain uses TRBV24-1 and TRBJ2-3, with a tentative D call TRBD1 (5 bases). The length of the CDR3 is 13 residues. Germline CDR1 reads KGHDR; CDR2 reads SFDVKD. CDR3 nucleotide sequence: TGTGCCACCGGTGACAGTAGCACAGATACGCAGTATTTT. Translated: CATGDSSTDTQYF.

V is TRBV2 and J is TRBJ2-5; the D gene is possibly TRBD2 (7 bases). The germline V and J ends were trimmed by 6 bases and 5 bases, with 10 bases remaining between them. This CDR3 region has 12 residues. CDR1 is SNHLY and CDR2 is FYNNEI in the germline V gene. As DNA, the CDR3 is TGTGCCAGCAGGGAGGGGGGGGAGACCCAGTACTTC. It encodes CASREGGETQYF.

The V gene is TRBV4-2, the J gene TRBJ1-1; 9 nucleotides align to TRBD1. Trimming at V came to 1 base and at J to 4 bases, leaving 4 bases not matched to a gene. In germline, CDR1 is LGHNA, CDR2 YNFKEQ. The CDR3 extends over 15 amino acids. The CDR3 loop reads CASSQVTGGGTEAFF. The CDR3 DNA is TGTGCCAGCAGCCAAGTCACAGGGGGCGGCACTGAAGCTTTCTTT.